This TCR beta chain was captured by sequencing in a study of cytomegalovirus exposure and HLA in healthy donors. Concerning this clone: The target antigen is unknown.

Healthy bone marrow donors made up the donor group. PCR primers comprised 60 Vbeta and 13 Jbeta primers. Here immunoSEQ multiplex PCR was the method, and the copy in TCRdb shows in-frame clones only, minus some. Of 75,000 to 90,000 clones detected, roughly 63% appear once; the ten largest clones hold around 16%. Study observations and caveats: The study designated about 180 TCR beta chains cytomegalovirus-associated. It was reported in a later analysis that an Asian-associated ancestry cluster showed fewer N-insertions than the approximately 670-donor mean.

Trimming at V came to 10 bases and at J to 8 bases, leaving 11 bases not matched to a gene. CDR1 is MDHEN and CDR2 is SYDVKM in the germline V gene. The CDR3 totals 14 residues. The sample comprised PBMCs. This chain connects TRBV28 to TRBJ2-1, with 10 bases fitting TRBD2. The source is a woman aged 40-49 years in good health and CMV-seropositive. CDR3 sequence (DNA): TGTGCCACCCAAGCGGGAGGGCCTCGGGATGAGCAGTTCTTC. Amino acids: CATQAGGPRDEQFF.